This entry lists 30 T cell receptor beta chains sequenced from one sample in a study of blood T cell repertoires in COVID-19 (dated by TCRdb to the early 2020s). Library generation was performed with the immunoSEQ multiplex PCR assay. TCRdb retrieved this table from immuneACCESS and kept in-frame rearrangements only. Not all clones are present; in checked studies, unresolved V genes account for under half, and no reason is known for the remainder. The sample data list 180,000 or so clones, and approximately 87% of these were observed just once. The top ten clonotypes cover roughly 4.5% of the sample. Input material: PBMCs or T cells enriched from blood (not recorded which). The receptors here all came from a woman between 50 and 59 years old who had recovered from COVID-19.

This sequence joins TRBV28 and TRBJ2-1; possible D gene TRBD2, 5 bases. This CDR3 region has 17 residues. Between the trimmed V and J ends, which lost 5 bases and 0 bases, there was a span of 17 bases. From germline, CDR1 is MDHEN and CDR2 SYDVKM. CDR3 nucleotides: TGTGCCAGCAGTCCCGGAGGAATCAAAACCTCCTACAATGAGCAGTTCTTC. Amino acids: CASSPGGIKTSYNEQFF.

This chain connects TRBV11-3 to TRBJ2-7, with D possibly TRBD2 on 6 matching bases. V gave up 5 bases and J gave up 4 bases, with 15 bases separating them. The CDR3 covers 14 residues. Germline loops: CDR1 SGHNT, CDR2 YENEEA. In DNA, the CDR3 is TGTGCCAGCAGCCAAGGGGCGGGGTGGTACGAGCAGTACGTC. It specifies CASSQGAGWYEQYV.

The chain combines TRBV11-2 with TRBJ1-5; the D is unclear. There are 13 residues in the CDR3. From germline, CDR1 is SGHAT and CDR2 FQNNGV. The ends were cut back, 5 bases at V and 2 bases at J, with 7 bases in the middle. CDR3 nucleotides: TGTGCCAGCAGCAGGCAGGGCAATCAGCCCCAGCATTTT. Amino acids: CASSRQGNQPQHF.

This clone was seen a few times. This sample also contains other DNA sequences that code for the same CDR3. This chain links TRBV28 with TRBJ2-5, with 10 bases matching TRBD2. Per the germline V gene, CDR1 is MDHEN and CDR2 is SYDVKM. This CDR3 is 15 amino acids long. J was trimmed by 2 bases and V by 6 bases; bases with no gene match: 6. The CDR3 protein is CASRASGGGQETQYF. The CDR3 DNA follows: TGTGCCAGCAGAGCTAGCGGGGGTGGACAAGAGACCCAGTACTTC.

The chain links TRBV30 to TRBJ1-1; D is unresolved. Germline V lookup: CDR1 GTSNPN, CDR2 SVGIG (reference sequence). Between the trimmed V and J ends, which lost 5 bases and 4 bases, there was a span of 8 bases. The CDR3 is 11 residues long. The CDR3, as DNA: TGTGCCTGGTCGGTTTCCACTGAAGCTTTCTTT. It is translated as CAWSVSTEAFF.

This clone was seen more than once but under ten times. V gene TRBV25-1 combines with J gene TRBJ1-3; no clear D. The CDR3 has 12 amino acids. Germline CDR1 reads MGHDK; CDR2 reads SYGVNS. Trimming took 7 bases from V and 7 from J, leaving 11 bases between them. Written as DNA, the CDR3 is TGTGCCAGCACAAAATCGGAGAACACCATATATTTT. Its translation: CASTKSENTIYF.

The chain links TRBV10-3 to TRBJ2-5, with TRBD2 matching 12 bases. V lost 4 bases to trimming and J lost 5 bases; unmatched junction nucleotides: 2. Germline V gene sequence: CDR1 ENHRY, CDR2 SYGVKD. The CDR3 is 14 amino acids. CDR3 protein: CAISGLAGVETQYF. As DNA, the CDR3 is TGTGCCATCAGTGGACTAGCGGGAGTTGAGACCCAGTACTTC.

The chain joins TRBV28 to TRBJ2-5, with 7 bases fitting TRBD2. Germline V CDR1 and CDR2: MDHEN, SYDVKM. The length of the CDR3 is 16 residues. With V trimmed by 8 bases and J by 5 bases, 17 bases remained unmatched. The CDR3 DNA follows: TGTGCCAGCGGGAGGTCTAGGACGGGGGAGGGGGAGACCCAGTACTTC. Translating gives CASGRSRTGEGETQYF. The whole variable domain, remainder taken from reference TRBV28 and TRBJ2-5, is DVKVTQSSRYLVKRTGEKVFLECVQDMDHENMFWYRQDPGLGLRLIYFSYDVKMKEKGDIPEGYSVSREKKERFSLILESASTNQTSMYLCASGRSRTGEGETQYFGPGTRLLVL.

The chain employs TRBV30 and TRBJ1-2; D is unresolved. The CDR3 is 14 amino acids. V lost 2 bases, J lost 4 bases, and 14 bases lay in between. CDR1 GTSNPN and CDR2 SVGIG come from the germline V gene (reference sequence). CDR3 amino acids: CAWSPGGAFYGYTF. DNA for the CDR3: TGTGCCTGGAGTCCCGGCGGAGCCTTCTATGGCTACACCTTC. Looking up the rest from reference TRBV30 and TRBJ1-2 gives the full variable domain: SQTIHQWPATLVQPVGSPLSLECTVEGTSNPNLYWYRQAAGRGLQLLFYSVGIGQISSEVPQNLSASRPQDRQFILSSKKLLLSDSGFYLCAWSPGGAFYGYTFGSGTRLTVV.

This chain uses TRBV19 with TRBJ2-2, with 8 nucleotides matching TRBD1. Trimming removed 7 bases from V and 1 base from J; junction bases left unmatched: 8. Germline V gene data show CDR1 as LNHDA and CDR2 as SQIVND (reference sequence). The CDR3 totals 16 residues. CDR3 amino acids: CASTAPTGVNTGELFF. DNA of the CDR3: TGTGCCAGTACCGCCCCGACAGGGGTGAACACCGGGGAGCTGTTTTTT.

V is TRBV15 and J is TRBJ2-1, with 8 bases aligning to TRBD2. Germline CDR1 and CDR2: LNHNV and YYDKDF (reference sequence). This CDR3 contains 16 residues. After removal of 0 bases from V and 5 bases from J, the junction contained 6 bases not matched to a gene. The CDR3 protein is CATSRDPLAGHNEQFF. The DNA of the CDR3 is TGTGCCACCAGCAGAGATCCCCTAGCGGGCCACAATGAGCAGTTCTTC.

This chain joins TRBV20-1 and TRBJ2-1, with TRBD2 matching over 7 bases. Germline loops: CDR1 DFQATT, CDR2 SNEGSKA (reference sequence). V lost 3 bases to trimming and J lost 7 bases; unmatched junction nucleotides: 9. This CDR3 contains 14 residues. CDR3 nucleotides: TGCAGTGCTAGTCCGGGCGGGAGAGGAAATGAGCAGTTCTTC. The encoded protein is CSASPGGRGNEQFF.

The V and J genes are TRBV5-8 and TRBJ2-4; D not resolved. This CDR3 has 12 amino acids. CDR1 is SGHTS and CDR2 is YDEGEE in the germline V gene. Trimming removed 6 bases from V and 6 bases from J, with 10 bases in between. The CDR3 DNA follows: TGTGCCAGCATACGAGGAATAAACATTCAGTACTTC. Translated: CASIRGINIQYF. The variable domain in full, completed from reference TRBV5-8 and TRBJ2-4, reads EAGVTQSPTHLIKTRGQQATLRCSPISGHTSVYWYQQALGLGLQFLLWYDEGEERNRGNFPPRFSGRQFPNYSSELNVNALELEDSALYLCASIRGINIQYFGAGTRLSVL.

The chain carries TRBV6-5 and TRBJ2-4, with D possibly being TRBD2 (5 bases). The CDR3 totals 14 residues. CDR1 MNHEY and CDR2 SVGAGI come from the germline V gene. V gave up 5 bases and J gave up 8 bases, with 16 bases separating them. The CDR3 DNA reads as TGTGCCAGCAGTCCGGGAAGTGGGGTCGACATTCAGTACTTC. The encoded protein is CASSPGSGVDIQYF.

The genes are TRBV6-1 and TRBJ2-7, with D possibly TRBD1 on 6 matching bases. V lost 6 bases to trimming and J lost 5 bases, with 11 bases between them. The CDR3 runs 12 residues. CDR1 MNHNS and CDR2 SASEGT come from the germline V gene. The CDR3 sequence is CASSPQGNEQYV. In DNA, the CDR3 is TGTGCCAGCAGCCCACAGGGCAACGAGCAGTACGTC.

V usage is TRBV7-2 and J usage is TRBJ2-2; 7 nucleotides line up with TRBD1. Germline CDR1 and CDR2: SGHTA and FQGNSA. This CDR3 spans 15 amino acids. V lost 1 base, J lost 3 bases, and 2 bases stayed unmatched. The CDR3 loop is CASSLDRGDTGELFF. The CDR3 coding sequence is TGTGCCAGCAGCTTAGACAGGGGCGACACCGGGGAGCTGTTTTTT.

The CDR3 loop is CASRQGHTEAFF. CDR3 bases: TGTGCCAGCCGACAGGGACACACTGAAGCTTTCTTT. The J gene is TRBJ1-1, the V gene TRBV21-1; TRBD1 is the table's D call and was not checked against the DNA. TRBV21-1 is a pseudogene. The length of the CDR3 is 12 residues.

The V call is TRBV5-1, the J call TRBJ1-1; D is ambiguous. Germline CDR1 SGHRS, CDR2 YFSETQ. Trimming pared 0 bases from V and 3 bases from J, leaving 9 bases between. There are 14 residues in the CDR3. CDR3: CASSLGGWDTEAFF. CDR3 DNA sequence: TGCGCCAGCAGCTTGGGAGGGTGGGACACTGAAGCTTTCTTT.

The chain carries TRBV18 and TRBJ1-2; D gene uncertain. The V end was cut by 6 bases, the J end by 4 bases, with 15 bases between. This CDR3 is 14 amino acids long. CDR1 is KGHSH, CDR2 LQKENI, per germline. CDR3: CASSPPQVGYGYTF. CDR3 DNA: TGTGCCAGCTCCCCCCCCCAGGTGGGCTATGGCTACACCTTC.

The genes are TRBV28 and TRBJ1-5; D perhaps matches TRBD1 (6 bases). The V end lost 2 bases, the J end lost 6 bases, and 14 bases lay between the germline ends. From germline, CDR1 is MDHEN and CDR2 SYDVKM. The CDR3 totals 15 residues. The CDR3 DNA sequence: TGTGCCAGCAGTTTACGGTCGGGGGGGCCTCAGCCCCAGCATTTT. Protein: CASSLRSGGPQPQHF.

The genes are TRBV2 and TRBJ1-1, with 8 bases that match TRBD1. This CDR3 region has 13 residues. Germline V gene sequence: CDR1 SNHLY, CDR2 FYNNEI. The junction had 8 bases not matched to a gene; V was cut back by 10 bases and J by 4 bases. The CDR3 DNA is TGTGCCACCCATTCGGACAGGGTCACTGAAGCTTTCTTT. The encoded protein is CATHSDRVTEAFF. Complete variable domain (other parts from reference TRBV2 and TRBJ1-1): EPEVTQTPSHQVTQMGQEVILRCVPISNHLYFYWYRQILGQKVEFLVSFYNNEISEKSEIFDDQFSVERPDGSNFTLKIRSTKLEDSAMYFCATHSDRVTEAFFGQGTRLTVV.

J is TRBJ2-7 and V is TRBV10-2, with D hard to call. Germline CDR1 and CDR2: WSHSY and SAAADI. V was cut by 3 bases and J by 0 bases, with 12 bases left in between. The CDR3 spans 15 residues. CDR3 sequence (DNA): TGCGCCAGCAGTGATGGCCAGTCTAGCTCCTACGAGCAGTACGTC. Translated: CASSDGQSSSYEQYV.

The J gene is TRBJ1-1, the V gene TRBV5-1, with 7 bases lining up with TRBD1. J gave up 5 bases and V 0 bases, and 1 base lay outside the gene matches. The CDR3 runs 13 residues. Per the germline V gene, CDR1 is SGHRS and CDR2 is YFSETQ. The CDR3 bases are TGCGCCAGCAGCTTGGAACAGGGGACTGAAGCTTTCTTT. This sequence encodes CASSLEQGTEAFF.

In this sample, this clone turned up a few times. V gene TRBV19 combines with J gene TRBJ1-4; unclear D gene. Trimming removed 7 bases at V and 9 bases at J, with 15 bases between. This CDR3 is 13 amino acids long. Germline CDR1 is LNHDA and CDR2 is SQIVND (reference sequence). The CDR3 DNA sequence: TGTGCCAGTATATCCTGGGTGGAGAAAAAACTGTTTTTT. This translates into CASISWVEKKLFF.

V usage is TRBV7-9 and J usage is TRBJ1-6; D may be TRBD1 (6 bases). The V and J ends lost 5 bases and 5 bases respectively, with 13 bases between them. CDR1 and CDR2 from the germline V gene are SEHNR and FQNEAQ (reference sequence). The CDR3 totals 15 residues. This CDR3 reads CASSPQGFDNSPLHF. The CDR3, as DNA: TGTGCCAGCAGCCCACAGGGTTTTGATAATTCACCCCTCCACTTT.

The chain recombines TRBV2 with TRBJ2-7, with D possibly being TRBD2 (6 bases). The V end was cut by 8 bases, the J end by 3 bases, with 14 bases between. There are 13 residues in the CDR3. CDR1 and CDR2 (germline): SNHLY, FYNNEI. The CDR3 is CASSGTGVYEQYV. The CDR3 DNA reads TGTGCCAGCTCCGGGACTGGAGTCTACGAGCAGTACGTC.

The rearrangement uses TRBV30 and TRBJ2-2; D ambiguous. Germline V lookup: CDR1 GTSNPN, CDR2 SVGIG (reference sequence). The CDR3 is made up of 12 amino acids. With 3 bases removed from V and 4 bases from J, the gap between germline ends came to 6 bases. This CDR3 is CAWSFSTGELFF. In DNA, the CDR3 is TGTGCCTGGAGCTTCAGCACCGGGGAGCTGTTTTTT.

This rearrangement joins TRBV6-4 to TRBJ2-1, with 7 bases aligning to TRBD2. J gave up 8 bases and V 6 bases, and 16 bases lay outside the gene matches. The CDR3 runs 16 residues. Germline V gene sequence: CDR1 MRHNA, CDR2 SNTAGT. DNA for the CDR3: TGTGCCAGCAGAAGGCGAGGGGCTAGCGGTAGGGATGAGCAGTTCTTC. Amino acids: CASRRRGASGRDEQFF.

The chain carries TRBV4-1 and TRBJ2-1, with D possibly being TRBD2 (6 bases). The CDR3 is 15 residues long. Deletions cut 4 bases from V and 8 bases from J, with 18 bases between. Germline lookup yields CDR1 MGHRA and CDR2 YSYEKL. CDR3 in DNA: TGCGCCAGCAGCCCCCCCCGGGCGGGATGGGATGAGCAGTTCTTC. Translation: CASSPPRAGWDEQFF.

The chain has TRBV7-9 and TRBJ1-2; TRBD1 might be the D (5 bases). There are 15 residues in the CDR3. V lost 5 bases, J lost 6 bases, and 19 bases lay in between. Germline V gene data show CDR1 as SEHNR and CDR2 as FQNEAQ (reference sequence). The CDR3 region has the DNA TGTGCCAGCAGCCCCTCTTTTGGGGCCTCCAATGGCTACACCTTC. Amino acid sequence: CASSPSFGASNGYTF.